This TCR beta chain was sequenced in a study of blood T cell repertoires in COVID-19. Overall study context: Samples of COVID-19 (acute and convalescent) were obtained from the United States, Italy and Spain. In each case, the material was cDNA or gDNA derived from T cells, B-cell-depleted T cells, or PBMCs.

As originally analysed: Reference gene primer amplification gave estimated nucleated cell counts. Using immunoSEQ multiplex PCR, the repertoire was profiled, and TCRdb retains in-frame clones only, with some absent. That table is the source of V, J and clone size, and D and trimming were worked out from the DNA. The sample has 85,000 to 110,000 clones, around 88% seen once. CDR1 and CDR2 from the germline V gene are MDHEN and SYDVKM. The CDR3 spans 15 residues. V lost 1 base and J 3 bases, leaving 12 bases between the germline ends. Specimen: peripheral blood. The clonotype was recovered from a human donor in a cohort sampled during active COVID-19. This chain uses TRBV28 with TRBJ1-2, with D perhaps matching TRBD1 (6 bases). CDR3 bases: TGTGCCAGCAGTTTATATGGGGGCGCCGACTATGGCTACACCTTC. Its protein is CASSLYGGADYGYTF.